Listed here are 20 T cell receptor beta chains from one sample, sequenced in a study of shared clonotypes between healthy human individuals. Cells designated naive CD8 were CD45RO-negative and were positively selected for CCR7, with terminally differentiated effector memory CD45RA+ cells excluded. Some clones are missing from TCRdb's copy, which holds only in-frame ones; the method was immunoSEQ multiplex PCR. Seen here are about 680,000 clones, roughly 94% observed once, and the top ten hold about a quarter. The sample taken for sequencing was naive CD8+ T cells sorted from blood. The source is a man aged 30-40 years in good health.

This clone was recorded once. This chain joins TRBV4-1 and TRBJ2-3; 9 nucleotides align to TRBD2. Trimming removed 3 bases from V and 0 bases from J; junction bases left unmatched: 13. The CDR3 runs 19 residues. Germline CDR1 reads MGHRA; CDR2 reads YSYEKL. As DNA, the CDR3 is TGCGCCAGCAGCCAGAGGGATAGCGGGAGTCGCCCTAGCACAGATACGCAGTATTTT. This gives the protein CASSQRDSGSRPSTDTQYF.

The CDR3 DNA follows: TGCGCCAGCAGCCTGCTAGCGGGAGGGTTTACCGGGGAGCTGTTTTTT. Translation: CASSLLAGGFTGELFF. The chain combines TRBV4-1 with TRBJ2-2; 12 positions agree with TRBD2. Germline CDR1 MGHRA, CDR2 YSYEKL. The CDR3 is 16 amino acids. Trimming removed 4 bases from V and 5 bases from J; junction bases left unmatched: 5.

This clone has a single count. The V call is TRBV29-1, the J call TRBJ2-2, with D hard to call. This CDR3 has 15 residues. Trimming cost V 5 bases and J 0 bases, with 13 bases left between them. Germline-derived CDR1 and CDR2 are SQVTM and ANQGSEA. The CDR3 is CSVYQGRANTGELFF. As DNA, the CDR3 is TGCAGCGTTTACCAAGGACGCGCGAACACCGGGGAGCTGTTTTTT.

V and J are TRBV27 and TRBJ2-1; D is perhaps TRBD2 (6 bases). This CDR3 spans 15 amino acids. Germline V gene data show CDR1 as MNHEY and CDR2 as SMNVEV (reference sequence). V was trimmed by 5 bases and J by 0 bases, leaving 11 bases between them. The CDR3 sequence is CASSPLASSYNEQFF. The CDR3, as DNA: TGTGCCAGCAGTCCGCTAGCGAGCTCCTACAATGAGCAGTTCTTC.

V usage is TRBV6-6 and J usage is TRBJ2-7; D perhaps matches TRBD2 (5 bases). Per germline, CDR1 MNHNY and CDR2 SVGAGI (reference sequence). The CDR3 is 13 amino acids. V lost 0 bases and J 7 bases, leaving 10 bases between the germline ends. CDR3 region: CASSYSTRREQYF. The CDR3 DNA reads as TGTGCCAGCAGTTACTCTACTAGACGAGAGCAGTACTTC.

This clone was seen a single time. This chain joins TRBV10-1 and TRBJ2-1; weak D call: TRBD2 (6 bases). This CDR3 is 14 amino acids long. Trimming took off 3 bases at V and 8 bases at J, with 14 bases between the two ends. The germline CDR1 and CDR2 sequences are WNHNN and SYGVQD (reference sequence). The CDR3 DNA is TGCGCCAGCAGTGATAATAGCGGCCACGATGAGCAGTTCTTC. Amino acid sequence: CASSDNSGHDEQFF.

The chain couples TRBV11-2 to TRBJ2-1; no clear D. Germline V gives CDR1 SGHAT, CDR2 FQNNGV. Trimming stripped 4 bases from V and 11 bases from J, with 18 bases between. CDR3 size: 14 residues. CDR3 DNA sequence: TGTGCCAGCAGCTCTCACACGGAGAACATGAAGCAGTTCTTC. It specifies CASSSHTENMKQFF.

The J gene is TRBJ2-1, the V gene TRBV12-2; the table's D call, TRBD2, has no DNA check behind it. TRBV12-2 represents a pseudogene. The CDR3 runs to 18 residues. CDR3 in amino acids: CASRLGTSGRKYIDEQFF. The CDR3 coding sequence is TGTGCAAGTCGCTTAGGGACTAGCGGGAGAAAATATATCGATGAGCAGTTCTTC.

The genes are TRBV7-2 and TRBJ2-2, with TRBD1 identical over 10 bases. The CDR3 sequence is 18 residues long. Germline CDR1 SGHTA, CDR2 FQGNSA. The trim removed 5 bases at V and 0 bases at J, leaving 9 bases unmatched. The CDR3 DNA sequence: TGTGCCAGCAGCACCGACAGGGGGCCGCAACCGAACACCGGGGAGCTGTTTTTT. Protein: CASSTDRGPQPNTGELFF. The entire variable domain, with the rest obtained from reference TRBV7-2 and TRBJ2-2, is as follows: GAGVSQSPSNKVTEKGKDVELRCDPISGHTALYWYRQSLGQGLEFLIYFQGNSAPDKSGLPSDRFSAERTGGSVSTLTIQRTQQEDSAVYLCASSTDRGPQPNTGELFFGEGSRLTVL.

V is TRBV6-6 and J is TRBJ1-1; D uncertain. Germline CDR1 and CDR2: MNHNY and SVGAGI (reference sequence). This CDR3 is 12 amino acids long. V dropped 2 bases and J dropped 7 bases, with 8 bases sitting between them. DNA for the CDR3: TGTGCCAGCAGTTACGCTACTGATGAAGCTTTCTTT. It is translated as CASSYATDEAFF.

This sequence joins TRBV19 and TRBJ2-7; TRBD2 might be the D (6 bases). Trimming took 2 bases from V and 2 from J, leaving 13 bases between them. CDR3 length: 15 amino acids. Germline V gene lookup returns CDR1 LNHDA and CDR2 SQIVND (reference sequence). The CDR3 is CASSIFGGATYEQYF. The CDR3 DNA reads TGTGCCAGTAGTATATTCGGCGGGGCTACCTACGAGCAGTACTTC.

This chain links TRBV4-2 with TRBJ2-2; TRBD2 matches at 12 bases. The length of the CDR3 is 16 residues. Germline assignment: CDR1 LGHNA and CDR2 YNFKEQ. V shed 2 bases, J shed 4 bases, and the junction held 2 bases outside the gene matches. CDR3 sequence reads: CASSQPSGRATGELFF. CDR3 sequence (DNA): TGTGCCAGCAGCCAACCTAGCGGGAGGGCCACCGGGGAGCTGTTTTTT.

The chain joins TRBV7-9 to TRBJ2-7, with D uncertain. The CDR3 is made up of 12 amino acids. The germline gives CDR1 SEHNR, CDR2 FQNEAQ (reference sequence). V lost 6 bases to trimming and J lost 3 bases, with 9 bases between them. The CDR3: CASSRENYEQYF. The DNA of the CDR3 is TGTGCCAGCAGTAGAGAGAACTACGAGCAGTACTTC.

The gene calls are TRBV19 and TRBJ1-1; D is perhaps TRBD1 (5 bases). Trimming took off 4 bases at V and 3 bases at J, with 6 bases between the two ends. This CDR3 comprises 12 residues. Germline-derived CDR1 and CDR2 are LNHDA and SQIVND (reference sequence). CDR3 loop: CASSNRYTEAFF. CDR3 DNA: TGTGCCAGTAGTAACAGGTACACTGAAGCTTTCTTT.

The V call is TRBV28, the J call TRBJ2-7; D is perhaps TRBD1 (6 bases). Germline V gene lookup returns CDR1 MDHEN and CDR2 SYDVKM. With 8 bases removed from V and 6 bases from J, the gap between germline ends came to 11 bases. The CDR3 loop spans 11 amino acids. The CDR3 DNA follows: TGTGCCAGCGCGACAGGACGCGAGCAGTACTTC. This gives the protein CASATGREQYF.

The J gene is TRBJ1-1, the V gene TRBV5-1; D is unresolved. This CDR3 has 14 residues. Trimming took 5 bases from V and 3 from J, leaving 14 bases between them. The germline gives CDR1 SGHRS, CDR2 YFSETQ. The CDR3 DNA reads as TGCGCCAGCAGAACAAGAACCCTGGACACTGAAGCTTTCTTT. Protein sequence: CASRTRTLDTEAFF.

The V call is TRBV7-3, the J call TRBJ2-3; TRBD2 matches at 8 bases. Germline V lookup: CDR1 SGHTA, CDR2 FQGTGA. The V gene end was trimmed by 4 bases and the J gene end by 4 bases; junction bases not matched to a gene: 13. CDR3 size: 17 residues. The CDR3 here is CASSSSGTRLYADTQYF. The CDR3 coding sequence is TGTGCCAGCAGCTCTTCCGGGACTAGGCTCTACGCAGATACGCAGTATTTT.

The chain joins TRBV11-2 to TRBJ2-5; possibly TRBD2 for D (5 bases). Trimming removed 5 bases from V and 2 bases from J, with 15 bases in between. Per germline, CDR1 SGHAT and CDR2 FQNNGV. The CDR3 totals 15 residues. CDR3 DNA sequence: TGTGCCAGCAGCCCGAGCGTAGGACTTCAAGAGACCCAGTACTTC. This translates into CASSPSVGLQETQYF. Using reference TRBV11-2 and TRBJ2-5 for the parts outside the CDR3, the full variable domain is EAGVAQSPRYKIIEKRQSVAFWCNPISGHATLYWYQQILGQGPKLLIQFQNNGVVDDSQLPKDRFSAERLKGVDSTLKIQPAKLEDSAVYLCASSPSVGLQETQYFGPGTRLLVL.

This chain connects TRBV5-4 to TRBJ2-1; 13 nucleotides agree with TRBD2. Trimming cost V 2 bases and J 5 bases; bases outside gene matches: 1. CDR3 size: 15 residues. Germline CDR1 SGHNT, CDR2 YYREEE (reference sequence). For the CDR3, the DNA is TGTGCCAGCAGCTTCGGGACTAGCGGGAACAATGAGCAGTTCTTC. Translating it yields CASSFGTSGNNEQFF.

The V and J genes are TRBV12-2 and TRBJ2-1; the listed D gene, TRBD2, was not tested against the DNA. TRBV12-2 is deemed a pseudogene. The CDR3 consists of 13 residues. The CDR3: CATSGSFRNEQFF. In nucleotides, the CDR3 is TGTGCAACTAGCGGGAGTTTTAGGAATGAGCAGTTCTTC.